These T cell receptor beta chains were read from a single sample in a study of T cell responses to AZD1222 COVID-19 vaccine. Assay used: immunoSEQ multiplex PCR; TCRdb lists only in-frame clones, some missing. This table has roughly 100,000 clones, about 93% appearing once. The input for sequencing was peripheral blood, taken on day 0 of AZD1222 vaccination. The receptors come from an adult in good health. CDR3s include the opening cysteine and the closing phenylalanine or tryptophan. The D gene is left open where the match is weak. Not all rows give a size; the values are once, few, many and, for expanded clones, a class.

cdr3_nt: TGTGCCAGCAGCCAGCAAGCTAGCGGGGGCACAGATACGCAGTATTTT
cdr3_aa: CASSQQASGGTDTQYF
j_call: TRBJ2-3
v_call: TRBV16
d_call: TRBD2
clone_size: NA

cdr3_nt: TGTGCCAGCAGCTTAAATACAGGGATCTATGGCTACACCTTC
cdr3_aa: CASSLNTGIYGYTF
j_call: TRBJ1-2
v_call: TRBV7-2
d_call: NA
clone_size: NA

cdr3_nt: TGTGCCAGCAGCTTTAGCGGGGGGGCCTTTGAGACCCAGTACTTC
cdr3_aa: CASSFSGGAFETQYF
j_call: TRBJ2-5
v_call: TRBV7-2
d_call: TRBD2
clone_size: NA

cdr3_nt: TGTGCCAGCTCACCACCGGTCGGTGAGCAGTTCTTC
cdr3_aa: CASSPPVGEQFF
j_call: TRBJ2-1
v_call: TRBV18
d_call: NA
clone_size: NA

cdr3_nt: TGTGCCAGTAGTATAGGTACACCGAACACTGAAGCTTTCTTT
cdr3_aa: CASSIGTPNTEAFF
j_call: TRBJ1-1
v_call: TRBV19
d_call: NA
clone_size: NA

cdr3_nt: TGTGCCAGCAGCGTTGAGGGCGATCCAAATGAAAAACTGTTTTTT
cdr3_aa: CASSVEGDPNEKLFF
j_call: TRBJ1-4
v_call: TRBV9
d_call: NA
clone_size: NA

cdr3_nt: TGTGCCAGCAGTCCCAATCAGCCCCAGCATTTT
cdr3_aa: CASSPNQPQHF
j_call: TRBJ1-5
v_call: TRBV27
d_call: NA
clone_size: NA

cdr3_nt: TGTGCCAGCAGTGAATATAGGTCGTGGGGCTACACCTTC
cdr3_aa: CASSEYRSWGYTF
j_call: TRBJ1-2
v_call: TRBV25-1
d_call: NA
clone_size: NA

cdr3_nt: TGCAGTGCTAGTGTCCCCCTGGAAGCAACGTCTGAAAAACTGTTTTTT
cdr3_aa: CSASVPLEATSEKLFF
j_call: TRBJ1-4
v_call: TRBV20-1
d_call: NA
clone_size: NA

cdr3_nt: TGTGCCAGCAGCTTAGAGTCCTCCTACGAGCAGTACTTC
cdr3_aa: CASSLESSYEQYF
j_call: TRBJ2-7
v_call: TRBV7-9
d_call: NA
clone_size: NA

cdr3_nt: TGTGCCAGCAGCTTGGCCACCAATTTGGGCTATGGCTACACCTTC
cdr3_aa: CASSLATNLGYGYTF
j_call: TRBJ1-2
v_call: TRBV5-4
d_call: NA
clone_size: NA

cdr3_nt: TGTGCCAGTAGTATGAGGAGCGGGGTGAGCACAGATACGCAGTATTTT
cdr3_aa: CASSMRSGVSTDTQYF
j_call: TRBJ2-3
v_call: TRBV19
d_call: TRBD2
clone_size: NA

cdr3_nt: TGTGCCAGCAGCCAAGGGAAGAGTGATCGGTACTTC
cdr3_aa: CASSQGKSDRYF
j_call: TRBJ2-7
v_call: TRBV3-1/TRBV3-2
d_call: NA
clone_size: NA

cdr3_nt: TGTGCCACCACAAGGGTTTCAAGGCAGGGTCTTGGCGAGCAGTACTTC
cdr3_aa: CATTRVSRQGLGEQYF
j_call: TRBJ2-7
v_call: TRBV2
d_call: NA
clone_size: once

cdr3_nt: TGTGCCAGCAGTTTTATAGCTGGGAGTGAAAAACTGTTTTTT
cdr3_aa: CASSFIAGSEKLFF
j_call: TRBJ1-4
v_call: TRBV6-5
d_call: NA
clone_size: NA

cdr3_nt: TGTGCCAGCACGGTGAGGACGATCTATGGCTACACCTTC
cdr3_aa: CASTVRTIYGYTF
j_call: TRBJ1-2
v_call: TRBV6-5
d_call: NA
clone_size: NA

cdr3_nt: TGTGCCATCAGTGGGGCCCGGGGACAAGAGACCCAGTACTTC
cdr3_aa: CAISGARGQETQYF
j_call: TRBJ2-5
v_call: TRBV10-3
d_call: NA
clone_size: NA

cdr3_nt: TGTGCCTGGAGTGTATTACGGGACAGGGATGGTGTAAGCAATCAGCCCCAGCATTTT
cdr3_aa: CAWSVLRDRDGVSNQPQHF
j_call: TRBJ1-5
v_call: TRBV30
d_call: TRBD1
clone_size: once

cdr3_nt: TGTGCCAGCAGCTTAGAGGTTCTGGCGGGAGGGTCATCCGGGGAGCTGTTTTTT
cdr3_aa: CASSLEVLAGGSSGELFF
j_call: TRBJ2-2
v_call: TRBV11-2
d_call: TRBD2
clone_size: NA

cdr3_nt: TGTGCCAGCAGCAACCAGGTGTTCCTCGCGGCGGGTACTGAAGCTTTCTTT
cdr3_aa: CASSNQVFLAAGTEAFF
j_call: TRBJ1-1
v_call: TRBV27
d_call: NA
clone_size: NA

cdr3_nt: TGTGCCAGTAGGCCCCCTGGAACTAATGAAAAACTGTTTTTT
cdr3_aa: CASRPPGTNEKLFF
j_call: TRBJ1-4
v_call: TRBV19
d_call: NA
clone_size: NA

cdr3_nt: TGTGCCAGCAGTTTGGGATATGGGAGAGGGAACTACAATGAGCAGTTCTTC
cdr3_aa: CASSLGYGRGNYNEQFF
j_call: TRBJ2-1
v_call: TRBV6-4
d_call: NA
clone_size: NA

cdr3_nt: TGTGCCAGCAGTTTCCTCCGGGACAGAAGGGGCTACACCTTC
cdr3_aa: CASSFLRDRRGYTF
j_call: TRBJ1-2
v_call: TRBV28
d_call: TRBD1
clone_size: NA

cdr3_nt: TGTGCCAGCAGTGATAGGGGGACCACAGGTAATCAGCCCCAGCATTTT
cdr3_aa: CASSDRGTTGNQPQHF
j_call: TRBJ1-5
v_call: TRBV6-1
d_call: NA
clone_size: NA

cdr3_nt: TGTGCCAGCAGCTTAGGGGCAGTTCCTGAGCAGTTCTTC
cdr3_aa: CASSLGAVPEQFF
j_call: TRBJ2-1
v_call: TRBV7-9
d_call: NA
clone_size: NA

cdr3_nt: TGTGCCAGCAGTTGGAGTAGGACTAATGAAAAACTGTTTTTT
cdr3_aa: CASSWSRTNEKLFF
j_call: TRBJ1-4
v_call: TRBV27
d_call: NA
clone_size: NA

cdr3_nt: TGTGCCAGCAGCTTGGGACAGGAAGATGGCTACACCTTC
cdr3_aa: CASSLGQEDGYTF
j_call: TRBJ1-2
v_call: TRBV13
d_call: TRBD1
clone_size: NA

cdr3_nt: TGTGCCAGTAGCCAGGGGCGAGCTTTCTTT
cdr3_aa: CASSQGRAFF
j_call: TRBJ1-1
v_call: TRBV19
d_call: NA
clone_size: NA

cdr3_nt: TGTGCCAGCACCCGCCCACAGGGTAGAACCGGGGAGCTGTTTTTT
cdr3_aa: CASTRPQGRTGELFF
j_call: TRBJ2-2
v_call: TRBV7-2
d_call: NA
clone_size: NA

cdr3_nt: TGTGCCAGCTCACCAGGACCCTTGTTCAACTATGGCTACACCTTC
cdr3_aa: CASSPGPLFNYGYTF
j_call: TRBJ1-2
v_call: TRBV18
d_call: NA
clone_size: NA

cdr3_nt: TGTGCCAGCAGCTTGTTTTTGCCAGCAGGTCAGCCCCAGCATTTT
cdr3_aa: CASSLFLPAGQPQHF
j_call: TRBJ1-5
v_call: TRBV5-5
d_call: NA
clone_size: NA

cdr3_nt: TGTGCCAGCAAGGGACTCGGAGCCTACGAGCAGTACTTC
cdr3_aa: CASKGLGAYEQYF
j_call: TRBJ2-7
v_call: TRBV6-5
d_call: NA
clone_size: NA

cdr3_nt: TGTGCCAGCTCACCACGTAGCAAGTACGAGCAGTACTTC
cdr3_aa: CASSPRSKYEQYF
j_call: TRBJ2-7
v_call: TRBV18
d_call: NA
clone_size: NA

cdr3_nt: TGTGCCAGCAAACTAGCGGGAGGGCCTGGAGAGACCCAGTACTTC
cdr3_aa: CASKLAGGPGETQYF
j_call: TRBJ2-5
v_call: TRBV28
d_call: TRBD2
clone_size: NA

cdr3_nt: TGTGCCAGCAGACGCGGGACGAACACTGAAGCTTTCTTT
cdr3_aa: CASRRGTNTEAFF
j_call: TRBJ1-1
v_call: TRBV6-5
d_call: NA
clone_size: NA

cdr3_nt: TGTGCCAGTAGTATCGCGGAGGGACAGGGGAGGACCTATGGCTACACCTTC
cdr3_aa: CASSIAEGQGRTYGYTF
j_call: TRBJ1-2
v_call: TRBV19
d_call: TRBD1
clone_size: NA

cdr3_nt: TGTGCCAGCTCACCTCGGTTTGCGGGGGCCGCTCAGAACACTGAAGCTTTCTTT
cdr3_aa: CASSPRFAGAAQNTEAFF
j_call: TRBJ1-1
v_call: TRBV18
d_call: NA
clone_size: NA

cdr3_nt: TGTGCCAGCTCATCCGGGACCCTTGGCCCCGGGAGCAATCAGCCCCAGCATTTT
cdr3_aa: CASSSGTLGPGSNQPQHF
j_call: TRBJ1-5
v_call: TRBV18
d_call: NA
clone_size: NA

cdr3_nt: TGTGCCAGCAGTCCCCAATTGAGCACCGGGGAGCTGTTTTTT
cdr3_aa: CASSPQLSTGELFF
j_call: TRBJ2-2
v_call: TRBV6-5
d_call: NA
clone_size: NA

cdr3_nt: TGTGCCAGCCGGTCTGGTAGGGTGACGGGGACTGAAGCTTTCTTT
cdr3_aa: CASRSGRVTGTEAFF
j_call: TRBJ1-1
v_call: TRBV19
d_call: NA
clone_size: NA

cdr3_nt: TGTGCCAGCAGCCAAGCAGAAAACACTGAAGCTTTCTTT
cdr3_aa: CASSQAENTEAFF
j_call: TRBJ1-1
v_call: TRBV3-1/TRBV3-2
d_call: NA
clone_size: NA

cdr3_nt: TGTGCCAGCAGCTCGGGACAGGGCTACGAGCAGTACTTC
cdr3_aa: CASSSGQGYEQYF
j_call: TRBJ2-7
v_call: TRBV5-4
d_call: TRBD1
clone_size: NA

cdr3_nt: TGTGCCAGCAGCCAAGCTGGGGGCCACTATGGCTACACCTTC
cdr3_aa: CASSQAGGHYGYTF
j_call: TRBJ1-2
v_call: TRBV7-2
d_call: NA
clone_size: NA

cdr3_nt: TGCGCCAGCAGGGCAGGGGGCGTCGATACGCAGTATTTT
cdr3_aa: CASRAGGVDTQYF
j_call: TRBJ2-3
v_call: TRBV5-1
d_call: TRBD1
clone_size: NA

cdr3_nt: TGCGCCAGCAACCCGACAGAGGAATACAATGAGCAGTTCTTC
cdr3_aa: CASNPTEEYNEQFF
j_call: TRBJ2-1
v_call: TRBV5-1
d_call: NA
clone_size: NA

cdr3_nt: TGTGCCAGCAGACAGAGGACAATAATGAACACTGAAGCTTTCTTT
cdr3_aa: CASRQRTIMNTEAFF
j_call: TRBJ1-1
v_call: TRBV27
d_call: NA
clone_size: NA

cdr3_nt: TGTGCCAGCAGTCCCCGCGGTGGCGGATATAGCAATCAGCCCCAGCATTTT
cdr3_aa: CASSPRGGGYSNQPQHF
j_call: TRBJ1-5
v_call: TRBV6-6
d_call: NA
clone_size: NA

cdr3_nt: TGTGCTAGTGGCACAGGGACAACGTACCAAGAGACCCAGTACTTC
cdr3_aa: CASGTGTTYQETQYF
j_call: TRBJ2-5
v_call: TRBV12-5
d_call: NA
clone_size: once

cdr3_nt: TGTGCCAGCAGCTCTACCGGGCCCCCCTATGGCTACACCTTC
cdr3_aa: CASSSTGPPYGYTF
j_call: TRBJ1-2
v_call: TRBV6-2/TRBV6-3
d_call: NA
clone_size: once

cdr3_nt: TGTGCCAGCAGCAACAGGGGTAGCACTGAAGCTTTCTTT
cdr3_aa: CASSNRGSTEAFF
j_call: TRBJ1-1
v_call: TRBV7-8
d_call: TRBD1
clone_size: NA

cdr3_nt: TGTGCCAGTAGATGGGCGGGGGGCAACTATGGCTACACCTTC
cdr3_aa: CASRWAGGNYGYTF
j_call: TRBJ1-2
v_call: TRBV19
d_call: NA
clone_size: NA

cdr3_nt: TGTGCCAGCAGTGAAGCTCGACCTCTGGGAAACACCATATATTTT
cdr3_aa: CASSEARPLGNTIYF
j_call: TRBJ1-3
v_call: TRBV6-1
d_call: NA
clone_size: once

cdr3_nt: TGTGCCAGCAGCCTAGAATACGCAGGAGGAAACACCATATATTTT
cdr3_aa: CASSLEYAGGNTIYF
j_call: TRBJ1-3
v_call: TRBV11-2
d_call: NA
clone_size: NA

cdr3_nt: TGTGCCAGCAGCGGGTACAGCACTGAAGCTTTCTTT
cdr3_aa: CASSGYSTEAFF
j_call: TRBJ1-1
v_call: TRBV11-1
d_call: NA
clone_size: NA

cdr3_nt: TGTGCCAGCAGCCCATCGACAGGGGACACTGAAGCTTTCTTT
cdr3_aa: CASSPSTGDTEAFF
j_call: TRBJ1-1
v_call: TRBV7-8
d_call: TRBD1
clone_size: NA

cdr3_nt: TGTGCCAGCAGTGAAGTCAGGGGAGCTAACTATGGCTACACCTTC
cdr3_aa: CASSEVRGANYGYTF
j_call: TRBJ1-2
v_call: TRBV2
d_call: NA
clone_size: NA

cdr3_nt: TGTGCCAGCAGTTTATCGTACAGGGACAATGAGCAGTTCTTC
cdr3_aa: CASSLSYRDNEQFF
j_call: TRBJ2-1
v_call: TRBV27
d_call: NA
clone_size: NA

cdr3_nt: TGTGCCAGCAGCTTAGGCTTGGGGGCCCTTAGGGATTTT
cdr3_aa: CASSLGLGALRDF
j_call: TRBJ2-3
v_call: TRBV7-3
d_call: NA
clone_size: NA

cdr3_nt: TGTGCCAGCAGTACAGACAACACTGAAGCTTTCTTT
cdr3_aa: CASSTDNTEAFF
j_call: TRBJ1-1
v_call: TRBV9
d_call: NA
clone_size: NA